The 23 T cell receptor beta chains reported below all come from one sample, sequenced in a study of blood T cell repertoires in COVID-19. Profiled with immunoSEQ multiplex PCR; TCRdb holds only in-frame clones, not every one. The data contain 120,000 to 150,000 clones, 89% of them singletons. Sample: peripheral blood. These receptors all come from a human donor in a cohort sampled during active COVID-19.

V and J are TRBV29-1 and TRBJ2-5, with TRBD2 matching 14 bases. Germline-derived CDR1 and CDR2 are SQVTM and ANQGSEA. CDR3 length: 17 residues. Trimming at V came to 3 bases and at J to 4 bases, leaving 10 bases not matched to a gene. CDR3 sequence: CSVERTSGGQPAETQYF. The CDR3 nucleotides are TGCAGCGTTGAGAGGACTAGCGGGGGGCAACCCGCAGAGACCCAGTACTTC.

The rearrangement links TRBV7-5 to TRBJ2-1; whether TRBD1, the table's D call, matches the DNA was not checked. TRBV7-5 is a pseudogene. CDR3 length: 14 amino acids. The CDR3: CARSLGTGGNEQFF. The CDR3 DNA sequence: TGTGCCAGAAGCCTCGGGACAGGGGGCAATGAGCAGTTCTTC.

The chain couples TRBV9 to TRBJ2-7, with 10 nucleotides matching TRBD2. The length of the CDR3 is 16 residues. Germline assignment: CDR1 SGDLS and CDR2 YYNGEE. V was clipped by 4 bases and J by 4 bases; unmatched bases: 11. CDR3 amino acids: CASSPASGTSAYEQYF. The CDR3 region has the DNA TGTGCCAGCAGCCCCGCCTCTGGGACTAGCGCTTACGAGCAGTACTTC.

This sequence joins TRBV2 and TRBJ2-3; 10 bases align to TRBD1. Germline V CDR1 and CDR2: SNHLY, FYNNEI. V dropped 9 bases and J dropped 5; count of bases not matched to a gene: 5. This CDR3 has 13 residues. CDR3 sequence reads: CARGQGVGDTQYF. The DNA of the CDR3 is TGTGCCAGAGGACAGGGGGTAGGAGATACGCAGTATTTT.

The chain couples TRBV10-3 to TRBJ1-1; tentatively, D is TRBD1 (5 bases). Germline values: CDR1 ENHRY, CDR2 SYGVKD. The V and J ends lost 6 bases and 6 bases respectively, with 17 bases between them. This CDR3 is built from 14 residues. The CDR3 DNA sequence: TGTGCCATCAGGGACAAGGGTCCGCCGTCTGAAGCTTTCTTT. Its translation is CAIRDKGPPSEAFF.

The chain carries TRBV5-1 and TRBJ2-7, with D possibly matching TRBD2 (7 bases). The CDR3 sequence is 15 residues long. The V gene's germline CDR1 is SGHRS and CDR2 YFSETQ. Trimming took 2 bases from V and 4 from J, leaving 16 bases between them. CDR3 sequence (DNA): TGCGCCAGCAGCTTTTCTGGGGGGGCCCTTTACGAGCAGTACTTC. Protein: CASSFSGGALYEQYF.

CDR3 sequence: CASSLRQDSYEQYF. The CDR3 DNA is TGCGCCAGCAGCTTGCGCCAGGACTCCTACGAGCAGTACTTC. This sequence joins TRBV5-1 and TRBJ2-7, with D unclear. Trimming took 1 base from V and 0 from J, leaving 8 bases between them. This CDR3 region has 14 residues. The V gene's germline CDR1 is SGHRS and CDR2 YFSETQ.

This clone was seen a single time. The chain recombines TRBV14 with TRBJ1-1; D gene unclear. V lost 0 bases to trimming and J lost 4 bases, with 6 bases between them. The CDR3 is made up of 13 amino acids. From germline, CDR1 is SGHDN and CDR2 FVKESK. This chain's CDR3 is CASSQERSTEAFF. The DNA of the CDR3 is TGTGCCAGCAGCCAAGAGAGGAGCACTGAAGCTTTCTTT.

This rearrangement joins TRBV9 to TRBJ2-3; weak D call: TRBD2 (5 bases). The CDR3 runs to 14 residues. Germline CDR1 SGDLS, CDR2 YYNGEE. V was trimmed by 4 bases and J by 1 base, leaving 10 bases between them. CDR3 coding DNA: TGTGCCAGCAGCCCTCCCGGGGGCACAGATACGCAGTATTTT. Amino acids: CASSPPGGTDTQYF.

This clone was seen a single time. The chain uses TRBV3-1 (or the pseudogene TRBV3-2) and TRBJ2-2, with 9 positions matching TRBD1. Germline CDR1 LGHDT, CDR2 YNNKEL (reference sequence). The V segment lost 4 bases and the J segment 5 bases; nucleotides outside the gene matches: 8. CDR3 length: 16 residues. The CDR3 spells CASSPPGTGRTGELFF. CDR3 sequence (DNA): TGTGCCAGCAGCCCCCCCGGGACAGGGAGGACCGGGGAGCTGTTTTTT.

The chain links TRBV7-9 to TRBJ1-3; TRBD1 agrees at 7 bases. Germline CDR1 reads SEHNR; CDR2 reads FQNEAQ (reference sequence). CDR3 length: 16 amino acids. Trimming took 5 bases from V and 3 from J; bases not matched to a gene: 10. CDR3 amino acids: CASSVQGSPLGNTIYF. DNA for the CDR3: TGTGCCAGCAGCGTACAGGGGAGCCCCCTTGGAAACACCATATATTTT.

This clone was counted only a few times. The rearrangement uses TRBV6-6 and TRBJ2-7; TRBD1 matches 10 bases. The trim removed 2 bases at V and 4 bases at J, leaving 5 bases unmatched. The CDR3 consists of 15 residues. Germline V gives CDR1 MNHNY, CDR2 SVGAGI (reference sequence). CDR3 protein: CASSYNGQGGYEQYF. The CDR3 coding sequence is TGTGCCAGCAGTTACAATGGACAGGGGGGGTACGAGCAGTACTTC.

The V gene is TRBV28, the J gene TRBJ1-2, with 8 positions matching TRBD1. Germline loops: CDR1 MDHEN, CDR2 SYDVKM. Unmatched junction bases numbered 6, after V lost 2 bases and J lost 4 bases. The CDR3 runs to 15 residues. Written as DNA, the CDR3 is TGTGCCAGCAGTTTAGTAACAGGGGGAGGCTATGGCTACACCTTC. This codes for CASSLVTGGGYGYTF.

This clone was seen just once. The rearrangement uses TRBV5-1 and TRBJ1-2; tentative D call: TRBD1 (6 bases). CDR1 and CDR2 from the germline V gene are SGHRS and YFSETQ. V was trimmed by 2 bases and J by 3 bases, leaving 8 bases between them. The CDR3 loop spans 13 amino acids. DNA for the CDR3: TGCGCCAGCAGCTTAGGGGGGGACTATGGCTACACCTTC. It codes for CASSLGGDYGYTF.

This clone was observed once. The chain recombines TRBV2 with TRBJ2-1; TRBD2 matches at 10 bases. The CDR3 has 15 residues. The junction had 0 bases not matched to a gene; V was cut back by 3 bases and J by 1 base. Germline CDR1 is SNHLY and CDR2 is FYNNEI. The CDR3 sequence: CASSDSGGSYNEQFF. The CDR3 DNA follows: TGTGCCAGCAGTGATAGCGGGGGGTCCTACAATGAGCAGTTCTTC.

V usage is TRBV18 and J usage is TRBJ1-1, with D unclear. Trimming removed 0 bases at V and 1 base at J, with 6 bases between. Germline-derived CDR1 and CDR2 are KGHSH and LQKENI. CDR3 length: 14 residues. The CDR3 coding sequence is TGTGCCAGCTCACCACCCCAGCGGAACACTGAAGCTTTCTTT. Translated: CASSPPQRNTEAFF.

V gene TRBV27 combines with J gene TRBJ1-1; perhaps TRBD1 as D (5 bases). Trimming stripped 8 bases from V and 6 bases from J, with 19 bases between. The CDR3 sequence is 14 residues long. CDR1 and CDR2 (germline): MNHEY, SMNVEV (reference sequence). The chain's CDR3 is CASHLQGSRPEAFF. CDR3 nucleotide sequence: TGTGCCAGCCACCTCCAGGGATCGCGCCCTGAAGCTTTCTTT.

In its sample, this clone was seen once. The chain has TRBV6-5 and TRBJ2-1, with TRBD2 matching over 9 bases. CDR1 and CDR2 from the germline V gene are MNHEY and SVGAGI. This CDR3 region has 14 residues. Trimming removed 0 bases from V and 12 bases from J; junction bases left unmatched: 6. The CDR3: CASSYSASGGSQFF. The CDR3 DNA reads TGTGCCAGCAGTTACTCGGCCAGCGGGGGGTCGCAGTTCTTC.

The CDR3 protein is CASSYSGTGGYEQYF. The DNA for the CDR3 is TGTGCCAGCAGTTACTCGGGGACAGGGGGCTACGAGCAGTACTTC. This rearrangement joins TRBV6-6 to TRBJ2-7; 11 bases align to TRBD1. The J segment lost 3 bases and the V segment lost 0 bases, leaving 1 base of the junction unmatched. This CDR3 has 15 residues. Germline CDR1 is MNHNY and CDR2 is SVGAGI (reference sequence).

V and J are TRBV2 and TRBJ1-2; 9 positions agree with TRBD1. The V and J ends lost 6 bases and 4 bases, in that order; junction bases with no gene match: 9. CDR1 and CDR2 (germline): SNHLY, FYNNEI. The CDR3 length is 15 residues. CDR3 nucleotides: TGTGCCAGCAGGCCTCCAACGGACAGGGGCTATGGCTACACCTTC. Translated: CASRPPTDRGYGYTF.

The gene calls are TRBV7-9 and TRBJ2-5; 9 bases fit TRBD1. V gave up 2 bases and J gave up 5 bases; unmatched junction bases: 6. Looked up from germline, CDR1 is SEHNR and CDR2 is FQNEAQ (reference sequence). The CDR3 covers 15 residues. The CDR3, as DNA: TGTGCCAGCAGCTTAATAACAGGGGGCCGGGAGACCCAGTACTTC. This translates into CASSLITGGRETQYF.

The CDR3 reads CASSWGTGGQPQHF. The CDR3 DNA reads TGTGCCAGCAGTTGGGGGACAGGGGGTCAGCCCCAGCATTTT. J is TRBJ1-5 and V is TRBV6-5; TRBD1 aligns across 11 bases. The CDR3 extends over 14 amino acids. Looked up from germline, CDR1 is MNHEY and CDR2 is SVGAGI. The V gene end was trimmed by 4 bases and the J gene end by 6 bases; junction bases not matched to a gene: 2.

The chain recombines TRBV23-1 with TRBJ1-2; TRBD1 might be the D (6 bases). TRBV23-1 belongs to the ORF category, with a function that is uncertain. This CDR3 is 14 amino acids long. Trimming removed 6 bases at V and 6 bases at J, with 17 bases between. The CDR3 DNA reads TGCGCCAGCAGACGACGCAGGGGCGAAGATGGCTACACCTTC. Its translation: CASRRRRGEDGYTF.